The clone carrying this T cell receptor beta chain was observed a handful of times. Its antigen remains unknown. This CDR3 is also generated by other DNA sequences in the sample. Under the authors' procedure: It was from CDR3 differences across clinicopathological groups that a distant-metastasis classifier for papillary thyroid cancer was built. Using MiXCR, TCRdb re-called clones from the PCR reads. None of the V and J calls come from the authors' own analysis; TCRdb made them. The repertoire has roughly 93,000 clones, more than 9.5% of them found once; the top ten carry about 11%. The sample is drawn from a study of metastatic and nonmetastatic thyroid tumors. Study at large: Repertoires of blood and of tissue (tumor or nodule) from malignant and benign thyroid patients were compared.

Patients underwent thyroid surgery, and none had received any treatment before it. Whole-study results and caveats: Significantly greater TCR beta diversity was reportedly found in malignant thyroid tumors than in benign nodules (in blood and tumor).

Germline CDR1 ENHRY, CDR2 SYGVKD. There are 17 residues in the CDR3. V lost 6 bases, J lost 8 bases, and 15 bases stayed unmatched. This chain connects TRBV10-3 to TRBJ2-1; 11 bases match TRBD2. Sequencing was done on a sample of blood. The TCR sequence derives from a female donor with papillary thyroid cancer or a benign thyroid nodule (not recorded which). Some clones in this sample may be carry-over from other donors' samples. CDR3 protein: CAIREAPLAGVRYEQFF. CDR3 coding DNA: TGTGCCATCAGGGAGGCGCCACTAGCGGGAGTTCGATATGAGCAGTTCTTC.